The 9 T cell receptor beta chains below come from one sample, sequenced in a study of regulatory T cells in long-lasting Graves disease. Arm-PCR of CDR3 regions with iRepertoire HTBI primers generated TCR beta libraries. TCRdb reanalysed the multiplex PCR reads using MiXCR and keeps one entry per CDR3 protein. The profile shows about 540,000 distinct CDR3 sequences, approximately 12% of them singletons. Time point: newly diagnosed GD, antithyroid drugs for less than 3 months. Extracted PBMC RNA gave rise to the TCR library. These data were also filed under a second study, of T cells in Graves' hyperthyroidism and ophthalmopathy.

The source material was peripheral blood mononuclear cells (PBMCs), sampled at new diagnosis, from a patient treated with antithyroid drugs. Source of these receptors: a man between 25 and 39 years old with Graves disease.

The gene calls are TRBV28 and TRBJ1-2, with 7 bases aligning to TRBD1. This CDR3 has 13 amino acids. CDR1 and CDR2 (germline): MDHEN, SYDVKM. Trimming removed 8 bases from V and 8 bases from J; junction bases left unmatched: 11. DNA of the CDR3: TGTGCCAGCGGGACAGAAATCAGCATCGGCTACACCTTC. This translates into CASGTEISIGYTF.

This clonotype was recorded at least ten times. The chain couples TRBV12-3 or TRBV12-4 to TRBJ2-7; TRBD1 aligns across 9 bases. This CDR3 region has 14 residues. With V trimmed by 2 bases and J by 6 bases, 5 bases remained unmatched. The CDR3 DNA reads as TGTGCCAGCAGTTTAACAGGGGGCCGGGTCGAGCAGTACTTC. This codes for CASSLTGGRVEQYF.

The chain joins TRBV9 to TRBJ2-7; TRBD2 matches 7 bases. Unmatched junction bases numbered 4, after V lost 0 bases and J lost 4 bases. Germline assignment: CDR1 SGDLS and CDR2 YYNGEE. The CDR3 extends over 14 amino acids. The CDR3 coding sequence is TGTGCCAGCAGCGTAGCGGGAGGTCCATACGAGCAGTACTTC. Translated: CASSVAGGPYEQYF.

The rearrangement links TRBV27 to TRBJ1-5; no clear D. In germline, CDR1 is MNHEY, CDR2 SMNVEV (reference sequence). This CDR3 is built from 14 residues. The V end lost 6 bases, the J end lost 5 bases, and 14 bases lay between the germline ends. As DNA, the CDR3 is TGTGCCAGCAGCCTGAATTTCGCGTATCAGCCCCAGCATTTT. The encoded protein is CASSLNFAYQPQHF.

In this sample, this clonotype turned up many times. The V and J genes are TRBV7-6 and TRBJ2-3; D might be TRBD1 or TRBD2, each matching 5 bases. This CDR3 region has 18 residues. Trimming shortened V by 0 bases and J by 2 bases, and 18 bases separated the two germline ends. The germline V gene encodes CDR1 SGHVS and CDR2 FNYEAQ. The CDR3 reads CASSLAPGAGGDTDTQYF. The CDR3 nucleotides read TGTGCCAGCAGCTTAGCCCCCGGGGCGGGCGGAGACACAGATACGCAGTATTTT.

This clonotype was detected many times. The CDR3 bases are TGCAGTGCTGTCTATCTAGAGAACATTCAGTACTTC. Translation gives CSAVYLENIQYF. The chain recombines TRBV20-1 with TRBJ2-4; the D is unclear. The CDR3 runs 12 residues. Germline CDR1 is DFQATT and CDR2 is SNEGSKA (reference sequence). V gave up 5 bases and J gave up 7 bases, with 12 bases separating them.

In its sample, this clonotype was seen many times. The genes are TRBV12-3 or TRBV12-4 and TRBJ2-1, with no clear D. V gave up 3 bases and J gave up 7 bases, with 13 bases separating them. This CDR3 comprises 14 residues. In DNA form, the CDR3 reads TGTGCCAGCAGTTTGGCAGCTGCGTGGAATGAGCAGTTCTTC. Its protein product is CASSLAAAWNEQFF.

This clonotype was observed many times. The J gene is TRBJ2-1, the V gene TRBV27, with 13 bases fitting TRBD2. J lost 7 bases, V lost 5 bases, and 5 bases had no gene match. The CDR3 sequence is 15 residues long. Germline loops: CDR1 MNHEY, CDR2 SMNVEV (reference sequence). The CDR3 DNA reads as TGTGCCAGCAGTCGACTAGCGGGAGGTCGGAATGAGCAGTTCTTC. Its translation is CASSRLAGGRNEQFF.

Worth noting for this clonotype: This may come from a read error, since a much larger clone is one base off. J is TRBJ2-5 and V is TRBV29-1; weak D call: TRBD2 (6 bases). Germline CDR1 reads SQVTM; CDR2 reads ANQGSEA. This CDR3 spans 12 amino acids. The CDR3 nucleotides are TGCGGCGGAGGGAGGAACCAAGAGACCCAGTACTTC. Translated, it gives CGGGRNQETQYF.